The rows below give T cell receptor beta chains drawn from one sample of a study of blood T cell repertoires in COVID-19. The table came from immunoSEQ multiplex PCR; TCRdb's copy has only in-frame clones and leaves some out. The table shows over 200,000 clones, with roughly nine tenths occurring only once. The sequencing input was peripheral blood. These receptors were collected from a man aged 60 to 69 who had recovered from COVID-19. CDR3s include the opening cysteine and the closing phenylalanine or tryptophan. D genes are given only for firm matches. Clone size is given for some rows only: seen once, a few or many times, or a class if the clone is expanded.

CDR3: CASSLLGGSNQPQHF
DNA: TGTGCCAGCAGTTTATTAGGGGGAAGCAATCAGCCCCAGCATTTT
V: TRBV27
J: TRBJ1-5
size: .
length: 15
D: .

CDR3: CASSVAPLFANTGELFF
DNA: TGTGCCAGCAGCGTAGCTCCCCTTTTCGCGAACACCGGGGAGCTGTTTTTT
V: TRBV9
J: TRBJ2-2
size: .
length: 17
D: .

CDR3: CASSTGWNSPLHF
DNA: TGTGCCAGCAGTACAGGGTGGAATTCACCCCTCCACTTT
V: TRBV12-3/TRBV12-4
J: TRBJ1-6
size: .
length: 13
D: .

CDR3: CASSQAGFGNTIYF
DNA: TGTGCCAGCAGCCAAGCGGGATTTGGAAACACCATATATTTT
V: TRBV3-1/TRBV3-2
J: TRBJ1-3
size: .
length: 14
D: .

CDR3: CASRLAGSSNQPQHF
DNA: TGTGCCAGCAGACTAGCCGGGTCCTCTAATCAGCCCCAGCATTTT
V: TRBV28
J: TRBJ1-5
size: few
length: 15
D: .

CDR3: CASRAGLNTEAFF
DNA: TGTGCCAGCAGAGCGGGACTGAACACTGAAGCTTTCTTT
V: TRBV27
J: TRBJ1-1
size: .
length: 13
D: .

CDR3: CASSRTSDQETQYF
DNA: TGCGCCAGCAGCCGGACTAGCGACCAAGAGACCCAGTACTTC
V: TRBV5-1
J: TRBJ2-5
size: .
length: 14
D: TRBD2

CDR3: CASSWNRGSGELFF
DNA: TGTGCCAGCAGCTGGAACAGGGGGTCCGGGGAGCTGTTTTTT
V: TRBV11-3
J: TRBJ2-2
size: once
length: 14
D: TRBD1

CDR3: CASREGMYNEQFF
DNA: TGTGCCAGCCGGGAGGGTATGTACAATGAGCAGTTCTTC
V: TRBV10-3
J: TRBJ2-1
size: .
length: 13
D: TRBD2

CDR3: CASSQETRTSGFLAKNIQYF
DNA: TGTGCCAGCAGCCAAGAGACCCGGACTAGCGGGTTTCTAGCCAAAAACATTCAGTACTTC
V: TRBV3-1/TRBV3-2
J: TRBJ2-4
size: once
length: 20
D: TRBD2

CDR3: CAWRKNRGAGNTIYF
DNA: TGTGCCTGGAGGAAGAACAGGGGTGCTGGAAACACCATATATTTT
V: TRBV30
J: TRBJ1-3
size: once
length: 15
D: TRBD1

CDR3: CASSLDSKGYGYTF
DNA: TGTGCCAGCAGCTTAGACTCTAAGGGGTATGGCTACACCTTC
V: TRBV11-3
J: TRBJ1-2
size: .
length: 14
D: .

CDR3: CAIATGQGLRPQHF
DNA: TGTGCCATAGCCACCGGACAGGGGTTGCGACCCCAGCATTTT
V: TRBV28
J: TRBJ1-5
size: .
length: 14
D: TRBD1

CDR3: CASSLVQGNGGYTF
DNA: TGTGCCAGCAGTCTCGTACAGGGGAACGGTGGCTACACCTTC
V: TRBV2
J: TRBJ1-2
size: .
length: 14
D: TRBD1

CDR3: CASSSRTSGRYEQYF
DNA: TGTGCCAGCAGTTCAAGGACTAGCGGGAGATACGAGCAGTACTTC
V: TRBV27
J: TRBJ2-7
size: once
length: 15
D: TRBD2

CDR3: CASSKALASHTDTQYF
DNA: TGTGCCAGCAGCAAAGCGCTAGCGAGCCACACAGATACGCAGTATTTT
V: TRBV21-1
J: TRBJ2-3
size: .
length: 16
D: .

CDR3: CASSFSLRLAGGQGTQYF
DNA: TGTGCCAGCAGCTTTTCGCTGAGACTAGCGGGAGGTCAGGGGACCCAGTACTTC
V: TRBV7-2
J: TRBJ2-5
size: .
length: 18
D: TRBD2

CDR3: CASSSFREAAHNEQFF
DNA: TGTGCCAGCAGCAGCTTCAGGGAGGCGGCCCACAATGAGCAGTTCTTC
V: TRBV21-1
J: TRBJ2-1
size: once
length: 16
D: .

CDR3: CASSSQGTGNTIYF
DNA: TGTGCCAGTAGTTCCCAGGGAACTGGAAACACCATATATTTT
V: TRBV19
J: TRBJ1-3
size: .
length: 14
D: .

CDR3: CASSPAQGSYNEQFF
DNA: TGCGCCAGCAGCCCTGCACAGGGTTCCTACAATGAGCAGTTCTTC
V: TRBV5-1
J: TRBJ2-1
size: .
length: 15
D: .

CDR3: CASSWGGRTDTQYF
DNA: TGTGCCAGCAGCTGGGGGGGCCGCACAGATACGCAGTATTTT
V: TRBV7-8
J: TRBJ2-3
size: .
length: 14
D: .

CDR3: CASSSLAANTGELFF
DNA: TGTGCCAGCTCAAGCCTAGCTGCGAACACCGGGGAGCTGTTTTTT
V: TRBV18
J: TRBJ2-2
size: .
length: 15
D: .